This T cell receptor beta chain comes out of a study of blood T cell repertoires in COVID-19. Study-wide context: Samples taken during acute and convalescent COVID-19 were collected in the United States, Italy and Spain. T cells, B-cell-depleted T cells, or PBMCs supplied cDNA or gDNA.

Methods used by the authors: Estimated nucleated cell counts came from reference gene primer amplification. Here immunoSEQ multiplex PCR was the method, and the copy in TCRdb shows in-frame clones only, minus some. The DNA was the basis for D and trimming; V, J and clone size are from that table. The sample records 100,000 to 110,000 clones, around four fifths being singletons. The ends lost 1 base at V and 2 bases at J; junction bases unmatched: 2. CDR1 is SGHVS and CDR2 is FQNEAQ in the germline V gene. This CDR3 has 15 amino acids. The genes are TRBV7-8 and TRBJ2-7, with 10 bases identical to TRBD2. The sequence came from a man in his forties or fifties with active or convalescent COVID-19. The sample comprised peripheral blood. The CDR3 loop reads CASSLGLAGAYEQYF. The CDR3 DNA follows: TGTGCCAGCAGCTTAGGACTAGCGGGCGCCTACGAGCAGTACTTC.